The 22 T cell receptor beta chains listed next were all sequenced from one sample in a study of liver allograft versus peripheral blood T cells. Overall study: Transplanted-liver T cell receptor repertoires were compared with recipients' peripheral blood repertoires.

TCRdb processed the reads anew with MiXCR; each CDR3 protein has one entry. This repertoire shows about 8,000 distinct CDR3 sequences, roughly 18% found once; its top ten account for roughly 4%. The origin of the receptors is a human patient who had a liver transplant. Some of the T cells may derive from the graft donor.

This clonotype came up many times. The genes are TRBV9 and TRBJ1-1, with 7 bases fitting TRBD1. This CDR3 is 15 amino acids long. The junction had 6 bases not matched to a gene; V was cut back by 0 bases and J by 4 bases. Per the germline V gene, CDR1 is SGDLS and CDR2 is YYNGEE. In DNA, the CDR3 is TGTGCCAGCAGCGTAGGGGGCAGGGGGAGCACTGAAGCTTTCTTT. It codes for CASSVGGRGSTEAFF.

The chain is built from TRBV6-1 and TRBJ1-6, with 9 bases aligning to TRBD1. V shed 4 bases, J shed 2 bases, and the junction held 6 bases outside the gene matches. The CDR3 consists of 17 residues. The germline V gene encodes CDR1 MNHNS and CDR2 SASEGT. CDR3 in amino acids: CASSGGQGFPYNSPLHF. Here the CDR3 DNA reads TGTGCCAGCAGTGGGGGACAGGGTTTCCCCTATAATTCACCCCTCCACTTT.

This clonotype was counted between two and nine times. The V and J genes are TRBV7-9 and TRBJ2-7; D gene uncertain. The CDR3 consists of 12 residues. Per the germline V gene, CDR1 is SEHNR and CDR2 is FQNEAQ (reference sequence). The V end was cut by 3 bases, the J end by 0 bases, with 3 bases between. CDR3 in DNA: TGTGCCAGCAGCTTTAGCTCCTACGAGCAGTACTTC. Its translation: CASSFSSYEQYF.

In its sample, this clonotype was seen once. The chain recombines TRBV9 with TRBJ1-6; D is ambiguous. Germline V CDR1 and CDR2: SGDLS, YYNGEE. This CDR3 is built from 13 residues. Trimming took off 0 bases at V and 8 bases at J, with 6 bases between the two ends. CDR3 sequence reads: CASSVESDSPLHF. CDR3 nucleotides: TGTGCCAGCAGCGTAGAAAGTGATTCACCCCTCCACTTT.

This clonotype is deemed medium-sized (0.01 to 0.1%). The J gene is TRBJ2-7, the V gene TRBV5-4; D may correspond to TRBD1 or TRBD2 (7 bases each). The germline V gene has CDR1 SGHNT and CDR2 YYREEE (reference sequence). Trimming pared 4 bases from V and 2 bases from J, leaving 16 bases between. This CDR3 comprises 15 residues. The CDR3 here is CASSQGGGVTYEQYF. CDR3 sequence (DNA): TGTGCCAGCAGCCAGGGGGGGGGAGTGACCTACGAGCAGTACTTC.

By share, this clonotype counts as medium-sized. The gene calls are TRBV6-1 and TRBJ2-7; tentative D call: TRBD2 (7 bases). Germline lookup yields CDR1 MNHNS and CDR2 SASEGT. The V end lost 2 bases, the J end lost 7 bases, and 24 bases lay between the germline ends. The CDR3 sequence is 17 residues long. CDR3 region: CASSELAGGGGPWEQYF. As DNA, the CDR3 is TGTGCCAGCAGTGAATTGGCTGGAGGGGGAGGGCCTTGGGAGCAGTACTTC.

This clonotype ranks as medium-sized. This chain connects TRBV6-5 to TRBJ2-5; the D gene could be TRBD1 or TRBD2 (5 bases each). The CDR3 covers 14 residues. Trimming cost V 5 bases and J 5 bases, with 15 bases left between them. Germline CDR1 is MNHEY and CDR2 is SVGAGI. The CDR3 loop reads CASSHLGEGETQYF. The CDR3 DNA follows: TGTGCCAGCAGTCACCTTGGAGAGGGGGAGACCCAGTACTTC.

The table lists this clonotype with a few counts. The V gene is TRBV7-9, the J gene TRBJ1-2, with D unresolved. Germline values: CDR1 SEHNR, CDR2 FQNEAQ (reference sequence). V shed 5 bases and J shed 7 bases, with 17 bases lying between them. The CDR3 loop spans 14 amino acids. The CDR3 region is CASSTPGRYGGYTF. DNA of the CDR3: TGTGCCAGCAGCACCCCCGGGAGGTACGGTGGCTACACCTTC.

The V call is TRBV7-2, the J call TRBJ1-4; TRBD1 might be the D (5 bases). CDR1 and CDR2 (germline): SGHTA, FQGNSA. Trimming removed 5 bases at V and 3 bases at J, with 13 bases between. The CDR3 contains 15 residues. CDR3 amino acids: CASSRDSTANEKLFF. CDR3 nucleotide sequence: TGTGCCAGCAGCCGGGACTCGACGGCTAATGAAAAACTGTTTTTT.

By sample fraction, this clonotype is medium-sized. This chain uses TRBV6-5 with TRBJ2-1; TRBD1 might be the D (5 bases). Trimming removed 4 bases from V and 8 bases from J, with 6 bases in between. The CDR3 has 11 amino acids. Germline V gene data show CDR1 as MNHEY and CDR2 as SVGAGI. CDR3 sequence: CASSLGDEQFF. Here the CDR3 DNA reads TGTGCCAGCAGTTTAGGGGATGAGCAGTTCTTC.

This clonotype was picked up many times. J is TRBJ2-2 and V is TRBV7-3; the D gene is possibly TRBD1 (6 bases). This CDR3 is 14 amino acids long. Germline V lookup: CDR1 SGHTA, CDR2 FQGTGA. The V and J ends lost 5 bases and 2 bases respectively, with 9 bases between them. As DNA, the CDR3 is TGTGCCAGCAGCCTCAGGGGAAACACCGGGGAGCTGTTTTTT. As protein: CASSLRGNTGELFF.

The genes are TRBV15 and TRBJ2-7; the D is unclear. Germline CDR1 reads LNHNV; CDR2 reads YYDKDF (reference sequence). V lost 1 base to trimming and J lost 2 bases, with 12 bases between them. CDR3 length equals 15 residues. CDR3 bases: TGTGCCACCAGCAGAGCCCCGGTAGGGCCCTACGAGCAGTACTTC. Its translation: CATSRAPVGPYEQYF. The full variable domain, its missing parts supplied by reference TRBV15 and TRBJ2-7, is DAMVIQNPRYQVTQFGKPVTLSCSQTLNHNVMYWYQQKSSQAPKLLFHYYDKDFNNEADTPDNFQSRRPNTSFCFLDIRSPGLGDTAMYLCATSRAPVGPYEQYFGPGTRLTVT.

This clonotype has a count of ten or more. V is TRBV28 and J is TRBJ2-3; 11 positions agree with TRBD1. Germline V gene lookup returns CDR1 MDHEN and CDR2 SYDVKM. The V gene end was trimmed by 6 bases and the J gene end by 4 bases; junction bases not matched to a gene: 3. This CDR3 is built from 14 residues. DNA for the CDR3: TGTGCCAGCAGGGGGACAGGGGGAGCAGATACGCAGTATTTT. This gives the protein CASRGTGGADTQYF.

This clonotype rates as medium-sized. The rearrangement links TRBV15 to TRBJ1-3; D is ambiguous. V lost 3 bases and J lost 0, with 12 bases in between. Germline V lookup: CDR1 LNHNV, CDR2 YYDKDF (reference sequence). The CDR3 has 16 residues. The chain's CDR3 is CATSSWRASSGNTIYF. The CDR3 nucleotides are TGTGCCACCAGCAGTTGGAGAGCCAGCTCTGGAAACACCATATATTTT. Supplemented by reference TRBV15 and TRBJ1-3, the full variable domain reads DAMVIQNPRYQVTQFGKPVTLSCSQTLNHNVMYWYQQKSSQAPKLLFHYYDKDFNNEADTPDNFQSRRPNTSFCFLDIRSPGLGDTAMYLCATSSWRASSGNTIYFGEGSWLTVV.

This clonotype is medium-sized (0.01 to 0.1%). This chain links TRBV6-1 with TRBJ2-2, with D unresolved. The CDR3 covers 13 residues. Trimming cost V 1 base and J 8 bases, with 8 bases left between them. The germline gives CDR1 MNHNS, CDR2 SASEGT. CDR3 residues: CASSEERNGELFF. The CDR3 DNA reads TGTGCCAGCAGTGAAGAGAGGAATGGGGAGCTGTTTTTT.

This clonotype counts as medium-sized. V gene TRBV10-3 combines with J gene TRBJ2-2; D is unresolved. Germline CDR1 is ENHRY and CDR2 is SYGVKD. This CDR3 region has 14 residues. Trimming pared 4 bases from V and 1 base from J, leaving 7 bases between. The CDR3 region is CAISATGNTGELFF. The CDR3 DNA follows: TGTGCCATCAGTGCTACGGGGAACACCGGGGAGCTGTTTTTT.

V and J are TRBV30 and TRBJ2-5; TRBD2 matches 10 bases. The V gene end was trimmed by 5 bases and the J gene end by 2 bases; junction bases not matched to a gene: 14. The germline V gene has CDR1 GTSNPN and CDR2 SVGIG (reference sequence). The CDR3 sequence is 17 residues long. The CDR3 protein is CAWSGGTSVIIQETQYF. CDR3 nucleotides: TGTGCCTGGTCCGGGGGGACTAGCGTGATAATACAAGAGACCCAGTACTTC.

This clonotype ranks as medium-sized. The chain uses TRBV6-6 and TRBJ2-1, with 7 bases that match TRBD2. The trim removed 0 bases at V and 8 bases at J, leaving 7 bases unmatched. The CDR3 loop spans 15 amino acids. The germline gives CDR1 MNHNY, CDR2 SVGAGI (reference sequence). CDR3 coding DNA: TGTGCCAGCAGTTACTCGAAACTAGCGAGCGATGAGCAGTTCTTC. Protein product: CASSYSKLASDEQFF.

The chain is built from TRBV12-5 and TRBJ1-3; D gene ambiguous. This CDR3 spans 14 amino acids. Looked up from germline, CDR1 is LGHNT and CDR2 is FRNRAP. V dropped 0 bases and J dropped 0 bases, with 3 bases sitting between them. The CDR3 DNA reads TGTGCTAGTGGTTTGGTAGCCTCTGGAAACACCATATATTTT. It codes for CASGLVASGNTIYF.

Relative to its sample, this clonotype is medium-sized (0.01 to 0.1%). The genes are TRBV19 and TRBJ2-1; no clear D gene. Germline V CDR1 and CDR2: LNHDA, SQIVND (reference sequence). Trimming removed 1 base from V and 7 bases from J, with 5 bases in between. The CDR3 has 12 residues. In DNA, the CDR3 is TGTGCCAGTAGTATAGCAAAGAATGAGCAGTTCTTC. Translating gives CASSIAKNEQFF.

This clonotype has just a few counts. The rearrangement links TRBV6-1 to TRBJ2-1; D might be TRBD1 (7 bases). This CDR3 has 16 residues. The germline V gene encodes CDR1 MNHNS and CDR2 SASEGT. V dropped 5 bases and J dropped 4 bases, with 18 bases sitting between them. CDR3 loop: CASSPTRDRQYNEQFF. Written as DNA, the CDR3 is TGTGCCAGCAGTCCCACGCGGGACAGACAATACAATGAGCAGTTCTTC.

By share, this clonotype ranks as medium-sized. J is TRBJ1-1 and V is TRBV6-5; unclear D gene. This CDR3 comprises 13 residues. Trimming stripped 6 bases from V and 1 base from J, with 9 bases between. Germline V gives CDR1 MNHEY, CDR2 SVGAGI. The CDR3 is CASSPRGNTEAFF. For the CDR3, the DNA is TGTGCCAGCAGCCCACGGGGGAACACTGAAGCTTTCTTT.